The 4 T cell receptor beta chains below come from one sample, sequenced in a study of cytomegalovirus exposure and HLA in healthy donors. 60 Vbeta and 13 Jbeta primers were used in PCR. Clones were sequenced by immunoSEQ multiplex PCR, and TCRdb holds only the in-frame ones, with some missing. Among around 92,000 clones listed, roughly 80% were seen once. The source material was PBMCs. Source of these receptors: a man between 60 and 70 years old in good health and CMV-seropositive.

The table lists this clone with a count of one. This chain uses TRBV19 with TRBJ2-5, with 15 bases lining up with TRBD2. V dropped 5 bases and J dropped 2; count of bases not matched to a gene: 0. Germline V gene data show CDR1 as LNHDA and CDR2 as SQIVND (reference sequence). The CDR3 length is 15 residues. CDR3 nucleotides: TGTGCCAGTAGTGGACTAGCGGGGGGGCAAGAGACCCAGTACTTC. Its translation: CASSGLAGGQETQYF.

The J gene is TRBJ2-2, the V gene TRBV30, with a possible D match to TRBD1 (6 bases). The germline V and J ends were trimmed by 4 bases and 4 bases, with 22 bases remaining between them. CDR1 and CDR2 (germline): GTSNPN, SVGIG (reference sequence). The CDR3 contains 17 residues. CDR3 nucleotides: TGTGCCTGGAAACCGTCGTCTCGGGCCAGGGGCACCGGGGAGCTGTTTTTT. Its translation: CAWKPSSRARGTGELFF. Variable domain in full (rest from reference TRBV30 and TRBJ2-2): SQTIHQWPATLVQPVGSPLSLECTVEGTSNPNLYWYRQAAGRGLQLLFYSVGIGQISSEVPQNLSASRPQDRQFILSSKKLLLSDSGFYLCAWKPSSRARGTGELFFGEGSRLTVL.

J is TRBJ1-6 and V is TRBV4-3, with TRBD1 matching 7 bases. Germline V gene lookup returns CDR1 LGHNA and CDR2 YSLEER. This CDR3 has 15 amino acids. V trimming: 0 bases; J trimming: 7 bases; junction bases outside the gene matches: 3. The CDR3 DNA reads TGCGCCAGCAGCCAAGAGACAGGGAGGAATTCACCCCTCCACTTT. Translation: CASSQETGRNSPLHF.

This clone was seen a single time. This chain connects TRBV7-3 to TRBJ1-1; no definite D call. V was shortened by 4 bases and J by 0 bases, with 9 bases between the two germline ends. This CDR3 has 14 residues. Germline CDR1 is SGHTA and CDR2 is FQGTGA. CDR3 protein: CASSSSGMNTEAFF. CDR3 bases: TGTGCCAGCAGCTCCAGCGGGATGAACACTGAAGCTTTCTTT.